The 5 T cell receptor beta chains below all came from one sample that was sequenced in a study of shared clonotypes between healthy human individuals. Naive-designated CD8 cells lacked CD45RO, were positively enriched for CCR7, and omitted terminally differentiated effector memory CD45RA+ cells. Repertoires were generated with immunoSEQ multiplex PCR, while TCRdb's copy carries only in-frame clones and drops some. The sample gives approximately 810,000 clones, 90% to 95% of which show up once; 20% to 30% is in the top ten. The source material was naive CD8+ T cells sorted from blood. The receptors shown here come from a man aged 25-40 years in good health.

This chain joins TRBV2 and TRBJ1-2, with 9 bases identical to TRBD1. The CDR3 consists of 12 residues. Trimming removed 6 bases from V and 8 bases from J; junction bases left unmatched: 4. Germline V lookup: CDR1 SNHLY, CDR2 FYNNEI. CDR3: CASSTGGRGYTF. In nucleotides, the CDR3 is TGTGCCAGCAGCACAGGGGGCCGCGGCTACACCTTC. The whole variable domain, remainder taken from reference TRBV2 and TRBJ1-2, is EPEVTQTPSHQVTQMGQEVILRCVPISNHLYFYWYRQILGQKVEFLVSFYNNEISEKSEIFDDQFSVERPDGSNFTLKIRSTKLEDSAMYFCASSTGGRGYTFGSGTRLTVV.

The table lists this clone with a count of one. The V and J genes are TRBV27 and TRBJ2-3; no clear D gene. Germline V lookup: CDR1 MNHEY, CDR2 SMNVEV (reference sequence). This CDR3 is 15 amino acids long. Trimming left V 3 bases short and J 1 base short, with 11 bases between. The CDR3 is CASSFGGRGTDTQYF. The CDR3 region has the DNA TGTGCCAGCAGTTTTGGTGGTCGTGGCACAGATACGCAGTATTTT.

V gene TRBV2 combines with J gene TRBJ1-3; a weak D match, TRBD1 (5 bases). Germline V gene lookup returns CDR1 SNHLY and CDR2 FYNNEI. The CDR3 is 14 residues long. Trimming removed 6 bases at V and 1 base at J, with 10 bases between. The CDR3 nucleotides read TGTGCCAGCAGCGCAGGGAGATCTGGAAACACCATATATTTT. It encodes CASSAGRSGNTIYF. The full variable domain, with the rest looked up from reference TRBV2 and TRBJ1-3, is EPEVTQTPSHQVTQMGQEVILRCVPISNHLYFYWYRQILGQKVEFLVSFYNNEISEKSEIFDDQFSVERPDGSNFTLKIRSTKLEDSAMYFCASSAGRSGNTIYFGEGSWLTVV.

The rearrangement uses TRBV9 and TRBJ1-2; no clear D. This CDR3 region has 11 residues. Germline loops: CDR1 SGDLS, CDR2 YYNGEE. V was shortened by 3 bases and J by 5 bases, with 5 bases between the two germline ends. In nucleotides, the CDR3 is TGTGCCAGCAGCGACAGATATGGCTACACCTTC. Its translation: CASSDRYGYTF. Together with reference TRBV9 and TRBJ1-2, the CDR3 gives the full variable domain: DSGVTQTPKHLITATGQRVTLRCSPRSGDLSVYWYQQSLDQGLQFLIQYYNGEERAKGNILERFSAQQFPDLHSELNLSSLELGDSALYFCASSDRYGYTFGSGTRLTVV.

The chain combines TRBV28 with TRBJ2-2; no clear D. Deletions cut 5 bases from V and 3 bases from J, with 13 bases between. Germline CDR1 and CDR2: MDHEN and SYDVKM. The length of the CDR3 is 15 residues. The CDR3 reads CASSQTVWDTGELFF. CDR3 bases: TGTGCCAGCAGTCAGACCGTCTGGGACACCGGGGAGCTGTTTTTT.